Listed below are T cell receptor beta chains from one sample, sequenced in a study of T cell responses to AZD1222 COVID-19 vaccine. The table came from immunoSEQ multiplex PCR; TCRdb's copy has only in-frame clones and leaves some out. The sample lists about 63,000 clones, approximately 83% occurring once. The source was peripheral blood, collected on day 0 of AZD1222 vaccination. Receptor source: an adult in good health. Both conserved end residues are part of each CDR3. The D gene is left open where the match is weak. Size is stated for part of the rows, as once, few or many counts, or as a class when the clone is expanded.

abundance: NA; v_gene: TRBV7-3; d_gene: NA; j_gene: TRBJ2-3; CDR3aa: CASSRISAASTDTQYF; CDR3nt: TGTGCCAGCAGCCGTATTAGCGCTGCTAGCACAGATACGCAGTATTTT
abundance: NA; v_gene: TRBV5-1; d_gene: NA; j_gene: TRBJ1-3; CDR3aa: CASSLGRQGRYSGNTIYF; CDR3nt: TGCGCCAGCAGCTTGGGCCGGCAGGGGAGATACTCTGGAAACACCATATATTTT
abundance: NA; v_gene: TRBV3-1/TRBV3-2; d_gene: NA; j_gene: TRBJ1-1; CDR3aa: CASSLVENTEAFF; CDR3nt: TGTGCCAGCAGCCTAGTGGAGAACACTGAAGCTTTCTTT
abundance: NA; v_gene: TRBV5-5; d_gene: TRBD1; j_gene: TRBJ1-3; CDR3aa: CASSYTPLTGDGNTIYF; CDR3nt: TGTGCCAGCAGCTATACGCCACTTACAGGGGACGGAAACACCATATATTTT
abundance: NA; v_gene: TRBV7-2; d_gene: NA; j_gene: TRBJ1-5; CDR3aa: CASSAWTRGNQPQHF; CDR3nt: TGTGCCAGCAGCGCCTGGACAAGGGGCAATCAGCCCCAGCATTTT
abundance: NA; v_gene: TRBV6-5; d_gene: NA; j_gene: TRBJ1-2; CDR3aa: CASSRDTYYGYTF; CDR3nt: TGTGCCAGCAGCAGGGACACCTACTATGGCTACACCTTC
abundance: NA; v_gene: TRBV7-9; d_gene: NA; j_gene: TRBJ2-2; CDR3aa: CASSLSSGGIYTGELFF; CDR3nt: TGTGCCAGCAGCTTAAGTTCGGGGGGCATTTACACCGGGGAGCTGTTTTTT
abundance: NA; v_gene: TRBV5-6; d_gene: NA; j_gene: TRBJ1-1; CDR3aa: CASSLGQGMNTEAFF; CDR3nt: TGTGCCAGCAGCTTGGGGCAGGGGATGAACACTGAAGCTTTCTTT
abundance: few; v_gene: TRBV2; d_gene: NA; j_gene: TRBJ2-5; CDR3aa: CASKYGVGETQYF; CDR3nt: TGTGCCAGCAAGTACGGGGTAGGAGAGACCCAGTACTTC
abundance: NA; v_gene: TRBV12-5; d_gene: TRBD2; j_gene: TRBJ2-3; CDR3aa: CASGLNIGLAVGDTQYF; CDR3nt: TGTGCTAGTGGTTTGAATATTGGACTAGCTGTGGGAGATACGCAGTATTTT
abundance: NA; v_gene: TRBV11-3; d_gene: TRBD1; j_gene: TRBJ1-1; CDR3aa: CASSFEAQGAYMNTEAFF; CDR3nt: TGTGCCAGCAGCTTTGAGGCGCAGGGGGCCTACATGAACACTGAAGCTTTCTTT
abundance: few; v_gene: TRBV18; d_gene: NA; j_gene: TRBJ1-5; CDR3aa: CASSPDSSNQPQHF; CDR3nt: TGTGCCAGCTCACCGGACAGCAGCAATCAGCCCCAGCATTTT
abundance: NA; v_gene: TRBV7-6; d_gene: TRBD2; j_gene: TRBJ2-3; CDR3aa: CASSLELGTSAGTDTQYF; CDR3nt: TGTGCCAGCAGCTTAGAACTCGGGACTAGCGCGGGGACAGATACGCAGTATTTT
abundance: once; v_gene: TRBV30; d_gene: NA; j_gene: TRBJ1-5; CDR3aa: CAWSVGQHQPQHF; CDR3nt: TGTGCCTGGAGTGTAGGTCAGCATCAGCCCCAGCATTTT
abundance: NA; v_gene: TRBV19; d_gene: NA; j_gene: TRBJ2-7; CDR3aa: CASSPILGTTYEQYF; CDR3nt: TGTGCCAGTAGCCCAATACTAGGAACCACCTACGAGCAGTACTTC
abundance: few; v_gene: TRBV10-3; d_gene: TRBD1; j_gene: TRBJ1-4; CDR3aa: CAISENAGTATFF; CDR3nt: TGTGCCATCAGTGAGAACGCCGGGACAGCTACATTTTTT
abundance: NA; v_gene: TRBV7-2; d_gene: NA; j_gene: TRBJ2-1; CDR3aa: CASSLVRGAYNEQFF; CDR3nt: TGTGCCAGCAGCTTAGTCAGGGGGGCCTACAATGAGCAGTTCTTC
abundance: NA; v_gene: TRBV30; d_gene: TRBD1; j_gene: TRBJ2-7; CDR3aa: CAGTGGGYEQYF; CDR3nt: TGTGCCGGGACAGGAGGGGGCTACGAGCAGTACTTC
abundance: NA; v_gene: TRBV6-5; d_gene: NA; j_gene: TRBJ1-2; CDR3aa: CASSYSGGGSNYGYTF; CDR3nt: TGTGCCAGCAGTTACTCGGGTGGGGGTTCTAACTATGGCTACACCTTC
abundance: once; v_gene: TRBV6-5; d_gene: NA; j_gene: TRBJ1-6; CDR3aa: CASRYSGVSPLHF; CDR3nt: TGTGCCAGCAGGTACTCGGGGGTTTCACCCCTCCACTTT
abundance: NA; v_gene: TRBV18; d_gene: NA; j_gene: TRBJ1-6; CDR3aa: CASSPGDTQNNSPLHF; CDR3nt: TGTGCCAGCTCACCGGGGGACACCCAAAATAATTCACCCCTCCACTTT
abundance: NA; v_gene: TRBV27; d_gene: TRBD2; j_gene: TRBJ2-7; CDR3aa: CASSPTSVGRNEQYF; CDR3nt: TGTGCCAGCAGTCCAACTAGCGTTGGGCGGAACGAGCAGTACTTC
abundance: NA; v_gene: TRBV9; d_gene: TRBD1; j_gene: TRBJ2-7; CDR3aa: CASSESWDRVYEQYF; CDR3nt: TGTGCCAGCAGCGAGAGCTGGGACAGGGTTTACGAGCAGTACTTC
abundance: NA; v_gene: TRBV5-1; d_gene: NA; j_gene: TRBJ2-6; CDR3aa: CASRSFVTGANVLTF; CDR3nt: TGCGCCAGCAGGTCGTTCGTCACTGGGGCCAACGTCCTGACTTTC
abundance: NA; v_gene: TRBV5-6; d_gene: NA; j_gene: TRBJ1-2; CDR3aa: CASSLSSAGGNYGYTF; CDR3nt: TGTGCCAGCAGCTTATCGTCGGCCGGCGGCAACTATGGCTACACCTTC
abundance: medium-sized; v_gene: TRBV19; d_gene: TRBD1; j_gene: TRBJ1-4; CDR3aa: CASRTRGRSPNEKLFF; CDR3nt: TGTGCCAGTCGTACCAGGGGGCGGTCCCCTAATGAAAAACTGTTTTTT
abundance: NA; v_gene: TRBV5-6; d_gene: NA; j_gene: TRBJ1-5; CDR3aa: CASSLVQGGQPQHF; CDR3nt: TGTGCCAGCAGCTTGGTACAGGGTGGACAGCCCCAGCATTTT
abundance: NA; v_gene: TRBV3-1/TRBV3-2; d_gene: NA; j_gene: TRBJ1-2; CDR3aa: CASSQGEGHYGYTF; CDR3nt: TGTGCCAGCAGCCAAGGGGAAGGACACTATGGCTACACCTTC
abundance: few; v_gene: TRBV28; d_gene: NA; j_gene: TRBJ2-7; CDR3aa: CASSLFGGASYEQYF; CDR3nt: TGTGCCAGCAGTTTATTTGGGGGAGCTTCCTACGAGCAGTACTTC
abundance: NA; v_gene: TRBV6-5; d_gene: NA; j_gene: TRBJ1-4; CDR3aa: CASSYSRLLQGEKLFF; CDR3nt: TGTGCCAGCAGTTACTCGAGGCTATTACAGGGTGAAAAACTGTTTTTT
abundance: NA; v_gene: TRBV5-1; d_gene: TRBD1; j_gene: TRBJ1-1; CDR3aa: CASSLGAGGEAFF; CDR3nt: TGCGCCAGCAGCTTGGGAGCAGGGGGAGAAGCTTTCTTT
abundance: NA; v_gene: TRBV20-1; d_gene: NA; j_gene: TRBJ2-7; CDR3aa: CSANYEQYF; CDR3nt: TGCAGTGCTAACTACGAGCAGTACTTC
abundance: NA; v_gene: TRBV11-1; d_gene: NA; j_gene: TRBJ1-2; CDR3aa: CASSLTASYGYTF; CDR3nt: TGTGCCAGCAGCTTAACGGCGTCTTATGGCTACACCTTC
abundance: NA; v_gene: TRBV29-1; d_gene: NA; j_gene: TRBJ2-2; CDR3aa: CSGGGWDTGELFF; CDR3nt: TGCAGCGGTGGGGGATGGGACACCGGGGAGCTGTTTTTT
abundance: few; v_gene: TRBV19; d_gene: NA; j_gene: TRBJ1-5; CDR3aa: CASSQGWGQPQHF; CDR3nt: TGTGCCAGTAGTCAGGGTTGGGGGCAGCCCCAGCATTTT
abundance: NA; v_gene: TRBV19; d_gene: TRBD1; j_gene: TRBJ2-2; CDR3aa: CASRRTGENTGELFF; CDR3nt: TGTGCCAGTAGAAGGACAGGAGAGAACACCGGGGAGCTGTTTTTT
abundance: NA; v_gene: TRBV21-1; d_gene: NA; j_gene: TRBJ1-5; CDR3aa: CASSTLGQLNQPQHF; CDR3nt: TGTGCCAGCAGCACCCTGGGCCAGCTAAATCAGCCCCAGCATTTT
abundance: NA; v_gene: TRBV4-2; d_gene: NA; j_gene: TRBJ1-1; CDR3aa: CASSQKGGVGTTEAFF; CDR3nt: TGTGCCAGCAGCCAAAAAGGGGGGGTTGGTACCACTGAAGCTTTCTTT
abundance: NA; v_gene: TRBV2; d_gene: TRBD1; j_gene: TRBJ2-5; CDR3aa: CASKRDRGETQYF; CDR3nt: TGTGCCAGCAAACGTGACAGGGGTGAGACCCAGTACTTC
abundance: NA; v_gene: TRBV5-4; d_gene: TRBD1; j_gene: TRBJ1-2; CDR3aa: CASSFTGAGGYTF; CDR3nt: TGTGCCAGCAGCTTCACAGGGGCAGGAGGCTACACCTTC
abundance: NA; v_gene: TRBV28; d_gene: TRBD1; j_gene: TRBJ1-2; CDR3aa: CASFIRQGGYTF; CDR3nt: TGTGCCAGCTTTATTCGACAGGGAGGCTACACCTTC
abundance: NA; v_gene: TRBV5-6; d_gene: NA; j_gene: TRBJ2-2; CDR3aa: CASSFGSTGELFF; CDR3nt: TGTGCCAGCAGCTTTGGCTCCACCGGGGAGCTGTTTTTT
abundance: NA; v_gene: TRBV5-1; d_gene: NA; j_gene: TRBJ2-5; CDR3aa: CASSLFVNRGETQYF; CDR3nt: TGCGCCAGCAGCTTGTTTGTAAATAGGGGAGAGACCCAGTACTTC
abundance: NA; v_gene: TRBV5-1; d_gene: NA; j_gene: TRBJ1-6; CDR3aa: CASREVATKGSPLHF; CDR3nt: TGCGCCAGCAGAGAAGTCGCAACGAAGGGCTCACCCCTCCACTTT
abundance: NA; v_gene: TRBV5-6; d_gene: NA; j_gene: TRBJ2-7; CDR3aa: CASSRGAGYEQYF; CDR3nt: TGTGCCAGCAGCCGAGGTGCTGGGTACGAGCAGTACTTC
abundance: NA; v_gene: TRBV6-2/TRBV6-3; d_gene: NA; j_gene: TRBJ1-2; CDR3aa: CASSYTGTVYGYTF; CDR3nt: TGTGCCAGCAGTTACACTGGGACGGTCTATGGCTACACCTTC
abundance: NA; v_gene: TRBV5-4; d_gene: TRBD1; j_gene: TRBJ1-1; CDR3aa: CASGPFVTGGMNTEAFF; CDR3nt: TGTGCCAGCGGGCCCTTTGTGACAGGGGGAATGAACACTGAAGCTTTCTTT
abundance: NA; v_gene: TRBV6-1; d_gene: NA; j_gene: TRBJ1-3; CDR3aa: CASSALTGGGRSGNTIYF; CDR3nt: TGTGCCAGCAGTGCCCTTACTGGGGGAGGGAGGTCTGGAAACACCATATATTTT
abundance: NA; v_gene: TRBV5-4; d_gene: NA; j_gene: TRBJ2-1; CDR3aa: CASSPTPPGARSYNEQFF; CDR3nt: TGTGCCAGCAGCCCCACCCCTCCTGGGGCCCGCTCCTACAATGAGCAGTTCTTC
abundance: NA; v_gene: TRBV11-2; d_gene: NA; j_gene: TRBJ1-2; CDR3aa: CASGRRREPYGYTF; CDR3nt: TGTGCCAGCGGCAGACGCAGGGAGCCCTATGGCTACACCTTC
abundance: NA; v_gene: TRBV30; d_gene: TRBD1; j_gene: TRBJ1-2; CDR3aa: CAWTNTGTGTWGYTF; CDR3nt: TGTGCCTGGACAAATACCGGGACAGGGACTTGGGGCTACACCTTC
abundance: NA; v_gene: TRBV5-8; d_gene: NA; j_gene: TRBJ1-5; CDR3aa: CASSLAVAGNQPQHF; CDR3nt: TGTGCCAGCAGCTTGGCCGTGGCAGGTAATCAGCCCCAGCATTTT
abundance: NA; v_gene: TRBV12-3/TRBV12-4; d_gene: NA; j_gene: TRBJ2-3; CDR3aa: CASSRRTDTQYF; CDR3nt: TGTGCCAGCAGCCGCAGAACAGATACGCAGTATTTT
abundance: once; v_gene: TRBV19; d_gene: NA; j_gene: TRBJ1-6; CDR3aa: CASSIDPSYNSPLHF; CDR3nt: TGTGCCAGTAGTATTGACCCCTCCTATAATTCACCCCTCCACTTT